A selection of T cell receptor beta chains follows, all from one sample in a study of blood T cell repertoires in COVID-19. Sequenced by immunoSEQ multiplex PCR; TCRdb stores in-frame clones only, minus some. The table has some 38,000 clones, about 90% seen once. Material for sequencing was peripheral blood. Source of these receptors: a man in his fifties or sixties with active or convalescent COVID-19. CDR3s include the opening cysteine and the closing phenylalanine or tryptophan. D genes are given only for firm matches. Clone size appears in some rows only: once, few, many, or a class for an expanded clone.

V gene: TRBV5-1; J gene: TRBJ2-3; D gene: TRBD2; clone size: .; CDR3 protein: CASKVTSGRADTQYF; CDR3 DNA: TGCGCCAGCAAGGTCACTAGCGGGAGGGCAGATACGCAGTATTTT
V gene: TRBV6-1; J gene: TRBJ1-1; D gene: .; clone size: once; CDR3 protein: CASSEALRGFF; CDR3 DNA: TGTGCCAGCAGTGAAGCGCTTCGGGGGTTCTTT
V gene: TRBV2; J gene: TRBJ1-2; D gene: TRBD1; clone size: once; CDR3 protein: CASSEVVGTGNPFGYTF; CDR3 DNA: TGTGCCAGCAGTGAAGTGGTTGGGACAGGGAACCCCTTCGGCTACACCTTC
V gene: TRBV7-2; J gene: TRBJ2-7; D gene: TRBD2; clone size: .; CDR3 protein: CASSFGSGNEQYF; CDR3 DNA: TGTGCCAGCAGCTTCGGTAGCGGGAACGAGCAGTACTTC
V gene: TRBV4-1; J gene: TRBJ1-1; D gene: .; clone size: .; CDR3 protein: CASSLARGNTEAFF; CDR3 DNA: TGCGCCAGCAGCCTCGCAAGGGGGAACACTGAAGCTTTCTTT
V gene: TRBV18; J gene: TRBJ1-1; D gene: TRBD1; clone size: .; CDR3 protein: CASSPAAGTGTVNTEAFF; CDR3 DNA: TGTGCCAGCTCTCCTGCTGCCGGGACAGGGACGGTGAACACTGAAGCTTTCTTT
V gene: TRBV30; J gene: TRBJ2-3; D gene: TRBD2; clone size: .; CDR3 protein: CAWSVLRTSGRIGTDTQYF; CDR3 DNA: TGTGCCTGGAGTGTACTTCGGACTAGCGGGAGGATAGGGACAGATACGCAGTATTTT
V gene: TRBV28; J gene: TRBJ2-5; D gene: TRBD2; clone size: .; CDR3 protein: CASSLAGGGATQYF; CDR3 DNA: TGTGCCAGCAGTTTAGCGGGAGGGGGGGCGACCCAGTACTTC
V gene: TRBV18; J gene: TRBJ2-1; D gene: .; clone size: once; CDR3 protein: CASSPQNNEQFF; CDR3 DNA: TGTGCCAGCTCACCCCAGAACAATGAGCAGTTCTTC
V gene: TRBV5-1; J gene: TRBJ2-1; D gene: TRBD2; clone size: .; CDR3 protein: CASSLGRGGKIF; CDR3 DNA: TGCGCCAGCAGCTTGGGTCGGGGGGGAAAGATCTTC
V gene: TRBV7-2; J gene: TRBJ2-7; D gene: .; clone size: .; CDR3 protein: CASSLLSQSYEQYF; CDR3 DNA: TGTGCCAGCAGCTTACTGTCACAGAGCTACGAGCAGTACTTC
V gene: TRBV5-1; J gene: TRBJ1-4; D gene: .; clone size: .; CDR3 protein: CASRKTGDVNEKLFF; CDR3 DNA: TGCGCCAGCAGGAAAACAGGCGACGTTAATGAAAAACTGTTTTTT
V gene: TRBV11-2; J gene: TRBJ2-2; D gene: .; clone size: .; CDR3 protein: CASSLYGELFF; CDR3 DNA: TGTGCCAGCAGCTTATACGGGGAGCTGTTTTTT
V gene: TRBV3-1/TRBV3-2; J gene: TRBJ1-1; D gene: TRBD1; clone size: .; CDR3 protein: CASSQDATGEDTEAFF; CDR3 DNA: TGTGCCAGCAGCCAAGATGCAACAGGGGAGGACACTGAAGCTTTCTTT
V gene: TRBV18; J gene: TRBJ2-7; D gene: .; clone size: .; CDR3 protein: CASSPGQLTYEQYF; CDR3 DNA: TGTGCCAGCTCACCCGGACAGCTGACCTACGAGCAGTACTTC
V gene: TRBV5-6; J gene: TRBJ2-5; D gene: TRBD2; clone size: .; CDR3 protein: CASSQSGGKQETQYF; CDR3 DNA: TGTGCCAGCAGCCAAAGCGGGGGCAAGCAAGAGACCCAGTACTTC
V gene: TRBV5-1; J gene: TRBJ1-4; D gene: .; clone size: .; CDR3 protein: CASSRGGGTEKLFF; CDR3 DNA: TGCGCCAGCAGTCGGGGTGGTGGTACTGAAAAACTGTTTTTT
V gene: TRBV4-1; J gene: TRBJ2-7; D gene: TRBD2; clone size: .; CDR3 protein: CASSLWTSGSYEQYF; CDR3 DNA: TGCGCCAGCAGCCTGTGGACTAGCGGGAGCTACGAGCAGTACTTC
V gene: TRBV18; J gene: TRBJ2-3; D gene: .; clone size: .; CDR3 protein: CASSPGERATTTDTQYF; CDR3 DNA: TGTGCCAGCTCACCCGGGGAGAGGGCCACTACCACAGATACGCAGTATTTT
V gene: TRBV7-8; J gene: TRBJ1-5; D gene: .; clone size: .; CDR3 protein: CASSREGPNQPQHF; CDR3 DNA: TGTGCCAGCAGCCGAGAGGGGCCTAATCAGCCCCAGCATTTT
V gene: TRBV28; J gene: TRBJ1-1; D gene: TRBD1; clone size: few; CDR3 protein: CASSSTGGNTEAFF; CDR3 DNA: TGTGCCAGCAGTTCTACAGGGGGCAACACTGAAGCTTTCTTT
V gene: TRBV12-3/TRBV12-4; J gene: TRBJ1-1; D gene: .; clone size: few; CDR3 protein: CASRQQGVRVAFF; CDR3 DNA: TGTGCCAGCAGACAACAGGGAGTTCGGGTCGCTTTCTTT
V gene: TRBV6-2/TRBV6-3; J gene: TRBJ2-7; D gene: .; clone size: .; CDR3 protein: CASSIPRGASYEQYF; CDR3 DNA: TGTGCCAGCAGCATCCCCAGGGGTGCGTCCTACGAGCAGTACTTC
V gene: TRBV30; J gene: TRBJ2-2; D gene: .; clone size: .; CDR3 protein: CAWSVDLAARSELFF; CDR3 DNA: TGTGCCTGGAGTGTAGATTTGGCAGCGCGAAGCGAGCTGTTTTTT
V gene: TRBV5-4; J gene: TRBJ2-5; D gene: .; clone size: .; CDR3 protein: CASSLGGSQETQYF; CDR3 DNA: TGTGCCAGCAGCTTGGGAGGGAGCCAAGAGACCCAGTACTTC
V gene: TRBV24-1; J gene: TRBJ1-2; D gene: .; clone size: .; CDR3 protein: CATSDPGRGANYGYTF; CDR3 DNA: TGTGCCACCAGTGACCCCGGACGGGGAGCTAACTATGGCTACACCTTC
V gene: TRBV19; J gene: TRBJ2-3; D gene: TRBD2; clone size: .; CDR3 protein: CASSPTSGRPPSYF; CDR3 DNA: TGTGCCAGTAGTCCGACTAGCGGGAGGCCCCCTTCGTATTTT
V gene: TRBV6-5; J gene: TRBJ2-7; D gene: TRBD1; clone size: .; CDR3 protein: CASTLYRGGYEQYF; CDR3 DNA: TGTGCCAGCACTTTATACAGGGGCGGATACGAGCAGTACTTC
V gene: TRBV5-4; J gene: TRBJ2-5; D gene: .; clone size: .; CDR3 protein: CASSLPRAQETQYF; CDR3 DNA: TGTGCCAGCAGCCTGCCCAGGGCTCAAGAGACCCAGTACTTC
V gene: TRBV28; J gene: TRBJ1-2; D gene: .; clone size: .; CDR3 protein: CASSLGAVGYTF; CDR3 DNA: TGTGCCAGCAGTCTGGGGGCGGTTGGCTACACCTTC
V gene: TRBV2; J gene: TRBJ2-7; D gene: .; clone size: .; CDR3 protein: CASSLYEQYF; CDR3 DNA: TGTGCCAGCAGCCTCTACGAGCAGTACTTC
V gene: TRBV27; J gene: TRBJ2-7; D gene: .; clone size: .; CDR3 protein: CASSSPTRKSEQYF; CDR3 DNA: TGTGCCAGCAGTTCCCCGACTAGGAAAAGCGAGCAGTACTTC
V gene: TRBV6-4; J gene: TRBJ2-7; D gene: .; clone size: .; CDR3 protein: CARGPSCSYEQYF; CDR3 DNA: TGTGCCAGGGGGCCTTCCTGCTCCTACGAGCAGTACTTC
V gene: TRBV18; J gene: TRBJ1-2; D gene: TRBD1; clone size: .; CDR3 protein: CASSPSGGAVEGYTF; CDR3 DNA: TGTGCCAGCTCACCATCAGGGGGCGCCGTGGAGGGCTACACCTTC
V gene: TRBV6-6; J gene: TRBJ2-5; D gene: TRBD2; clone size: few; CDR3 protein: CASSYGPAGGGAQYF; CDR3 DNA: TGTGCCAGCAGTTACGGGCCAGCGGGAGGTGGGGCCCAGTACTTC
V gene: TRBV5-1; J gene: TRBJ1-1; D gene: TRBD1; clone size: .; CDR3 protein: CASSLAGTQGGTEAFF; CDR3 DNA: TGCGCCAGCAGCTTGGCCGGTACACAGGGGGGCACTGAAGCTTTCTTT
V gene: TRBV7-2; J gene: TRBJ2-1; D gene: .; clone size: .; CDR3 protein: CASRGASGVNEQFF; CDR3 DNA: TGTGCCAGCAGGGGGGCGAGCGGGGTAAATGAGCAGTTCTTC
V gene: TRBV5-1; J gene: TRBJ2-2; D gene: .; clone size: .; CDR3 protein: CASSLLAGNTGELFF; CDR3 DNA: TGCGCCAGCAGCTTACTCGCGGGTAACACCGGGGAGCTGTTTTTT